A selection of T cell receptor beta chains follows, all from one sample in a study of CD8 T cells in ankylosing spondylitis. MiXCR, run by TCRdb on the 5' RACE reads, gives a single entry per CDR3 protein. The sample has more than 110,000 distinct CDR3 sequences; roughly 8% are singletons. Sequenced: synovial fluid, either unsorted or a sorted T cell fraction (not recorded which). The receptor set was obtained from a male donor with ankylosing spondylitis. Each CDR3 is given with its conserved first and last residue. A D gene is named only where the DNA matches it firmly. The size field is filled for only some rows; it gives once, few, many or a size class.

TRBD1	TRBJ1-4	TRBV20-1	few	TGCAGTGCTAGATCGGGACAGGAAAATGAAAAACTGTTTTTT	CSARSGQENEKLFF
TRBD1	TRBJ2-7	TRBV7-8	many	TGTGCCAGCAGCTCTACCTTACAGGGGAAGCAGTACTTC	CASSSTLQGKQYF
.	TRBJ1-1	TRBV4-3	many	TGCGCCAGCAGCCAAGATGACAGGATGAACACTGAAGCTTTCTTT	CASSQDDRMNTEAFF
TRBD2	TRBJ2-2	TRBV10-3	.	TGTGCCATCAGGGGACTAGCGGGAGACACCGGGGAGCTGTTTTTT	CAIRGLAGDTGELFF
TRBD2	TRBJ2-1	TRBV20-1	many	TGCAGTGCTAGAGATCGGCGGGAGGTCTACAATGAGCAGTTCTTC	CSARDRREVYNEQFF
.	TRBJ2-3	TRBV12-5	many	TGTGCTAGTGGTTTGGTACAGGACGGGCATACGAGCACAGATACGCAGTATTTT	CASGLVQDGHTSTDTQYF
TRBD1	TRBJ1-1	TRBV28	many	TGTGCCAGCGTAGCTTGGGACAGGAACACTGAAGCTTTCTTT	CASVAWDRNTEAFF
.	TRBJ1-4	TRBV20-1	.	TGCAGTGCTAGAGATCCCCGACCAACTAATGAAAAACTGTTTTTT	CSARDPRPTNEKLFF
.	TRBJ2-2	TRBV7-2	many	TGTGCCAGCAGTTCGTCCGGGGAGCTGTTTTTT	CASSSSGELFF
TRBD2	TRBJ2-3	TRBV29-1	.	TGCAGCGTTCGAACGCGGGAGATCGGGGCAGATACGCAGTATTTT	CSVRTREIGADTQYF
TRBD1	TRBJ2-1	TRBV2	few	TGTGCCAGCAGTTCGACAGGGTTGGGTGTAAATGAGCAGTTCTTC	CASSSTGLGVNEQFF
.	TRBJ2-1	TRBV30	few	TGTGCCTGGAGGCTTCCTACGGTGGACAAGCAGTTCTTC	CAWRLPTVDKQFF
.	TRBJ2-1	TRBV5-1	.	TGCGCCAGCAGTATAGAGGTCGATGAGCAGTTCTTC	CASSIEVDEQFF
.	TRBJ2-7	TRBV5-6	.	TGTGCCAGCAGCTTGTTTCAGGGAAGGAGCTCCTACGAGCAGTACTTC	CASSLFQGRSSYEQYF
.	TRBJ1-2	TRBV20-1	.	TGCAGTGACAGCACAGGGATTGGGGGCTACACCTTC	CSDSTGIGGYTF
.	TRBJ1-1	TRBV30	.	TGTGCTCTCCTAGGGGTAATGAACACTGAAGCTTTCTTT	CALLGVMNTEAFF
.	TRBJ1-2	TRBV6-5	many	TGTGCCAGCAGTTACGGCCGAAGGGGGGGTGATGGCTACACCTTC	CASSYGRRGGDGYTF
.	TRBJ1-1	TRBV12-3/TRBV12-4	few	TGTGCCAGCAGTCTACAGGGCTGGGCTGAAGCTTTCTTT	CASSLQGWAEAFF
TRBD2	TRBJ2-7	TRBV20-1	few	TGCAGTGCTAGTCCTCCTAGCGGGGGTTGGGGCTACGAGCAGTACTTC	CSASPPSGGWGYEQYF
TRBD1	TRBJ2-3	TRBV12-3/TRBV12-4	few	TGTGCCAGCAGTTTCTACGACTCAGGGGGAGATACGCAGTATTTT	CASSFYDSGGDTQYF
TRBD2	TRBJ2-1	TRBV25-1	.	TGTGCCAGCAGTGAATCCCGACTAGCGTTCAACAATGAGCAGTTCTTC	CASSESRLAFNNEQFF
TRBD2	TRBJ2-1	TRBV5-1	many	TGCGCCAGCAGCAAGACTAGCTCTGCTGACAATGAGCAGTTCTTC	CASSKTSSADNEQFF
.	TRBJ1-5	TRBV7-2	many	TGTGCCAGCAGCTTAGCTCAGTATCAGCCCCAGCATTTT	CASSLAQYQPQHF
.	TRBJ1-1	TRBV28	many	TGTGCCAGCACCATACAACGCACGACTGAAGCTTTCTTT	CASTIQRTTEAFF
.	TRBJ2-7	TRBV7-8	few	TGTGCCAGCAAAAATCCAGGCCTCTCCTACGAGCAGTACTTC	CASKNPGLSYEQYF
.	TRBJ2-6	TRBV6-2/TRBV6-3	many	TGTGCCAGCAGTCACAGGGAAGATGGGGCCAACGTCCTGACTTTC	CASSHREDGANVLTF
.	TRBJ2-5	TRBV4-2	many	TGTGCCAGCAGCCAAGGGGCGAGCGGACTCCTTCAAGAGACCCAGTACTTC	CASSQGASGLLQETQYF
TRBD1	TRBJ2-2	TRBV4-3	few	TGCGCCAGCAGCACCAGGACAGGGGCCGGGGAGCTGTTTTTT	CASSTRTGAGELFF
TRBD1	TRBJ1-2	TRBV11-2	few	TGTGCCAGCAGCTTTCCAGGGGGCTCGGGCTACACCTTC	CASSFPGGSGYTF
.	TRBJ2-5	TRBV7-2	many	TGTGCCAGCAGTTTTCAGGGGGGAGGGGAGACCCAGTACTTC	CASSFQGGGETQYF
.	TRBJ2-6	TRBV3-1	.	TGTGCCAGCAGCCACAGGGTCGGGGCCAACGTCCTGACTTTC	CASSHRVGANVLTF
TRBD1	TRBJ1-5	TRBV20-1	many	TGCAGTGCTGGGGACAGTAGACCCGATAGCAATCAGCCCCAGCATTTT	CSAGDSRPDSNQPQHF
.	TRBJ2-5	TRBV6-5	.	TGTGCCAGCAGTTACTCAGGGTCGTGGGAGACCCAGTACTTC	CASSYSGSWETQYF
TRBD2	TRBJ2-1	TRBV5-1	many	TGCGCCAGCAGAGAGACTAGCGGGAGCCCGTTCTTC	CASRETSGSPFF
.	TRBJ1-2	TRBV12-3/TRBV12-4	many	TGTGCCAGCAACTCCGGGCGGACTAACTATGGCTACACCTTC	CASNSGRTNYGYTF
.	TRBJ2-7	TRBV6-1	few	TGTGCCAGCAGTGAATTTGGGACGGACCGTTCCTACGAGCAGTACTTC	CASSEFGTDRSYEQYF
TRBD1	TRBJ1-1	TRBV14	.	TGTGCCAGCAGCCGGGACAGGGAGACTGAAGCTTTCTTT	CASSRDRETEAFF
TRBD1	TRBJ1-1	TRBV7-2	few	TGTGCCAGCAGCTTAGCGATCGCAGGGGGAACTGAAGCTTTCTTT	CASSLAIAGGTEAFF
TRBD2	TRBJ2-7	TRBV5-1	many	TGCGCCAGCAGATCGCTAGCGGGGTTGAGCTCCTACGAGCAGTACTTC	CASRSLAGLSSYEQYF
TRBD1	TRBJ2-7	TRBV20-1	few	TGCAGTGCTAGAGGTGTCTGGGACAGCTCCTACGAGCAGTACTTC	CSARGVWDSSYEQYF
TRBD2	TRBJ2-1	TRBV28	many	TGTGCAGAGGCCGGGGGGGACCACAATGAGCAGTTCTTC	CAEAGGDHNEQFF
.	TRBJ1-2	TRBV12-3/TRBV12-4	few	TGTGCCAGCAGTCCCCTGAGAGGGGCCTATGGCTACACCTTC	CASSPLRGAYGYTF
.	TRBJ1-2	TRBV28	few	TGTGCCAGCAGCCCAGTAAGTGGGAACTATGGCTACACCTTC	CASSPVSGNYGYTF
TRBD1	TRBJ1-1	TRBV5-1	many	TGCGCCAGCAGCTTGACAGGGGGAGGATGGACTGAAGCTTTCTTT	CASSLTGGGWTEAFF
TRBD2	TRBJ2-1	TRBV20-1	many	TGCAGTGCTTCTAGCGGGAGGGCCTTAGACAATGAGCAGTTCTTC	CSASSGRALDNEQFF
.	TRBJ1-1	TRBV6-1	few	TGTGCCAGCACCTCCCGAAGGGGGAACACTGAAGCTTTCTTT	CASTSRRGNTEAFF
TRBD1	TRBJ2-5	TRBV7-2	many	TGTGCCAGCAGCCCACAGGGGGCACAAGAGACCCAGTACTTC	CASSPQGAQETQYF
.	TRBJ1-2	TRBV27	many	TGTGCCAGCAGTTCAAGGACTCTCTATGGCTACACCTTC	CASSSRTLYGYTF
.	TRBJ2-1	TRBV6-2/TRBV6-3	few	TGTGCCAGCAGTCCCTACAATGAGCAGTTCTTC	CASSPYNEQFF
TRBD2	TRBJ2-7	TRBV11-2	few	TGTGCCAGCAGCTTAAAGATACTAGCGGGAGGGTCTGCCTACGAGCAGTACTTC	CASSLKILAGGSAYEQYF
.	TRBJ1-5	TRBV7-2	many	TGTGCCAGCAGCTTTTACAGGGGCAATCAGCCCCAGCATTTT	CASSFYRGNQPQHF
.	TRBJ2-1	TRBV7-2	few	TGTGCCAGCAGCTTAATGTCTTACCCCCTCGGGCAGTTCTTC	CASSLMSYPLGQFF
.	TRBJ2-7	TRBV6-6	many	TGTGCCAGCACCTCACCCAACAGTTACGAGCAGTACTTC	CASTSPNSYEQYF
TRBD1	TRBJ2-2	TRBV28	.	TGTGCCAGCAGAAGGGGGCTTTACACCGGGGAGCTGTTTTTT	CASRRGLYTGELFF
TRBD1	TRBJ1-1	TRBV20-1	few	TGCAGTGCTAGAGGAGGACAGGGAAGGACTGAAGCTTTCTTT	CSARGGQGRTEAFF